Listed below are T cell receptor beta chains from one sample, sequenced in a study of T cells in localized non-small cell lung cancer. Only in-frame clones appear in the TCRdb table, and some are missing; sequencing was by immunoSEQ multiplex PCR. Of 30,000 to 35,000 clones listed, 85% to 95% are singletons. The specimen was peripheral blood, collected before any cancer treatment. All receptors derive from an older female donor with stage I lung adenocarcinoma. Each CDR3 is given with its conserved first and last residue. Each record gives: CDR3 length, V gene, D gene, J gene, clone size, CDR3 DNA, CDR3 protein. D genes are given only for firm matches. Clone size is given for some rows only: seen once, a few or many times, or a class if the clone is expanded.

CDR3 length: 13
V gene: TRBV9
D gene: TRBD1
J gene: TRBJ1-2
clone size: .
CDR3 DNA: TGTGCCAGCAGCGCCCCAGGGGGCTATGGCTACACCTTC
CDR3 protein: CASSAPGGYGYTF

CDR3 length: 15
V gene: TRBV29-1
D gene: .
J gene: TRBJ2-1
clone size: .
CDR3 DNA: TGCAGCGGTAGTCTGGGAATTCAGTCCTACAATGAGCAGTTCTTC
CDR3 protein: CSGSLGIQSYNEQFF

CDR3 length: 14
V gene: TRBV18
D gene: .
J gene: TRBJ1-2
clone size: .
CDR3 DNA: TGTGCCAGCTCACCACAAGACGGTACTTATGGCTACACCTTC
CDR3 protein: CASSPQDGTYGYTF

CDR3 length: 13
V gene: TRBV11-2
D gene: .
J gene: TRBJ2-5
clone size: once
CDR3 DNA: TGTGCCAGCAGCCTAGGGTACCAAGAGACCCAGTACTTC
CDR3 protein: CASSLGYQETQYF

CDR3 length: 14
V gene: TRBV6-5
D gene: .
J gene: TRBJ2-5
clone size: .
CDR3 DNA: TGTGCCAGCAGTTACTCGCACTCGCTCGAGACCCAGTACTTC
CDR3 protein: CASSYSHSLETQYF

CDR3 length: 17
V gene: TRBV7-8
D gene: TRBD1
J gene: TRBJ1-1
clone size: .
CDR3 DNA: TGTGCCAGCAGCTCTAGAGTGAGGACAGGCGTGAACACTGAAGCTTTCTTT
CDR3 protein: CASSSRVRTGVNTEAFF

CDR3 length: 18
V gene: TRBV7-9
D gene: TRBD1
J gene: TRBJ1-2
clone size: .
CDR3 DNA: TGTGCCAGCAGTTACTCAACCGGGACAGGGGGATTTAACTATGGCTACACCTTC
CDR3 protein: CASSYSTGTGGFNYGYTF

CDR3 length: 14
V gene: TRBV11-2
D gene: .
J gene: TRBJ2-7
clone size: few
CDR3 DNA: TGTGCCAGCAGCTCCCTCGGGGACTCCTACGAGCAGTACTTC
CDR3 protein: CASSSLGDSYEQYF

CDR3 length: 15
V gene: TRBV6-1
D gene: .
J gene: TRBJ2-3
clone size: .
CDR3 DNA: TGTGCCAGCAGTCCTCGCCGCCTCGGCACAGATACGCAGTATTTT
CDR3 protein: CASSPRRLGTDTQYF

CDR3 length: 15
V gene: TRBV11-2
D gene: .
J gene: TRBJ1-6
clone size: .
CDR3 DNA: TGTGCCAGCAGTGGCTCCGGGACCCGGAATTCACCCCTCCACTTT
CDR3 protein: CASSGSGTRNSPLHF

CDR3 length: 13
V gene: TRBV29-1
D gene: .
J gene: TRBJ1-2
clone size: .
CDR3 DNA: TGCAGCGTTGACTTACCCGCTAACTATGGCTACACCTTC
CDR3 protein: CSVDLPANYGYTF

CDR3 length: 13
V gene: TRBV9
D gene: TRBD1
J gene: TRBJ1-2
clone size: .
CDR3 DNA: TGTGCCAGCAGCTCGGGGACAGGGAATGGCTACACCTTC
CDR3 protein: CASSSGTGNGYTF

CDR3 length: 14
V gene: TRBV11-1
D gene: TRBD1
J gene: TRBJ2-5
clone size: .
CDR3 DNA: TGTGCCAGCAGCGAGGGACAGGGGTTAGAGACCCAGTACTTC
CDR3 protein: CASSEGQGLETQYF

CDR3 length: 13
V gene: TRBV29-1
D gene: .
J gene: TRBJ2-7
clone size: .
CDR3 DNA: TGCAGCGTTGGGGCAGGGAGGTCCCACGAGCAGTACTTC
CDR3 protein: CSVGAGRSHEQYF

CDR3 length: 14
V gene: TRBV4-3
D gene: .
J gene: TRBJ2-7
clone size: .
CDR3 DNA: TGCGCCAGCAGCCAAGATACTGGTCCCTACGAGCAGTACTTC
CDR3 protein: CASSQDTGPYEQYF

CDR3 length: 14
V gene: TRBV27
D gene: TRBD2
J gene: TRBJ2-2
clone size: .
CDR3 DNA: TGTGCCAGCAGCCTCCCGGGGGGTAACGGGGAGCTGTTTTTT
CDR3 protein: CASSLPGGNGELFF

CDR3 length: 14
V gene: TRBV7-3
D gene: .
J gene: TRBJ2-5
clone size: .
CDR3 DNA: TGTGCCAGCAGCTCCGGAGTGAGGGCGGGGACCCAGTACTTC
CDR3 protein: CASSSGVRAGTQYF

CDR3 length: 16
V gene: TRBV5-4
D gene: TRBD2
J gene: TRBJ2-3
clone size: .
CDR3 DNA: TGTGCCAGCAGCTTGGTTAGCGGGAGGGTGGGAGATACGCAGTATTTT
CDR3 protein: CASSLVSGRVGDTQYF

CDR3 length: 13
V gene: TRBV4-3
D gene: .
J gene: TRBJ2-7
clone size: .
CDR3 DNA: TGCGCCAGCAGCCAAGGACGGTCCTACGAGCAGTACTTC
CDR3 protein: CASSQGRSYEQYF

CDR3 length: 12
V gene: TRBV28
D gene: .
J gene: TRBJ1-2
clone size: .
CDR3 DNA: TGTGCCAGCAGTTCCACCCGGTCAGACTACACCTTC
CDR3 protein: CASSSTRSDYTF

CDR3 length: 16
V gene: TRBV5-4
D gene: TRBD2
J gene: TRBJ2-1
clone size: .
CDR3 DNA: TGTGCCAGCAGCCCTCCTAGCGGGGGGGCCTTGGGTGAGCAGTTCTTC
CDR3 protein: CASSPPSGGALGEQFF

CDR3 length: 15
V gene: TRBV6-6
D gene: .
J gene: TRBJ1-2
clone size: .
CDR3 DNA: TGTGCCAGCAGGGAGGGGACCGCCTCAAACTATGGCTACACCTTC
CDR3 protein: CASREGTASNYGYTF

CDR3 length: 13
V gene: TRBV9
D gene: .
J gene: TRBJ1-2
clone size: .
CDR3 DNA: TGTGCCAGCAGCGAAGTATTCGAGGGTGGCTACACCTTC
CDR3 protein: CASSEVFEGGYTF

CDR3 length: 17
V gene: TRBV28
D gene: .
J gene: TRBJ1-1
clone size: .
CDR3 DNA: TGTGCCAGCAGTTCCGGGGGTCCAATAGGATTGGACACTGAAGCTTTCTTT
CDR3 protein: CASSSGGPIGLDTEAFF

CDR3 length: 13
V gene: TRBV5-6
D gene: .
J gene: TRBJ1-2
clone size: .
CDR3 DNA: TGTGCCAGCAGCTTGGACAGAAACTATGGCTACACCTTC
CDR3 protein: CASSLDRNYGYTF

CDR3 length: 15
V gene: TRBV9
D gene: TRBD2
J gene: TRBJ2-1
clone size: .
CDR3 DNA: TGTGCCAGCAGCCCTAGCGGGAGAGACTACAATGAGCAGTTCTTC
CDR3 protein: CASSPSGRDYNEQFF

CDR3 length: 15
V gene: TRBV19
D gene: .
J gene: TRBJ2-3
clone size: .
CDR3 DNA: TGTGCCAGTAGTACTCCGTCCAGGGCGCCATTCACGCAGTATTTT
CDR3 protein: CASSTPSRAPFTQYF

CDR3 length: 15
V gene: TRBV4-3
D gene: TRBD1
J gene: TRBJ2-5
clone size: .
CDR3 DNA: TGCGCCAGCAGCTTAGGTCACGACAGGGCGGAGACCCAGTACTTC
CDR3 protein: CASSLGHDRAETQYF

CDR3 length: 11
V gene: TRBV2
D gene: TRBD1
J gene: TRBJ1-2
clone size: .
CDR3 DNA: TGTGCCAGCAGGACTCTCGGGACAGATTACTTC
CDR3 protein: CASRTLGTDYF

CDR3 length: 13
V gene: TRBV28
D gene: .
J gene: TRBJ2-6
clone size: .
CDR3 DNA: TGTGCCAGCACCTCACTCGGGGCCAACGTCCTGACTTTC
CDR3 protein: CASTSLGANVLTF

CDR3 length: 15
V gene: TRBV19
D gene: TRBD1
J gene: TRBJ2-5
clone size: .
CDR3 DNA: TGTGCCAGTAGCCTCCGACAGGGGACCCAAGAGACCCAGTACTTC
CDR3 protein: CASSLRQGTQETQYF

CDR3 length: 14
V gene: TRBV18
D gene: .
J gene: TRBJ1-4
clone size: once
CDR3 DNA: TGTGCCAGCTCCCCAGGGCTTACTAATGAAAAACTGTTTTTT
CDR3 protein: CASSPGLTNEKLFF

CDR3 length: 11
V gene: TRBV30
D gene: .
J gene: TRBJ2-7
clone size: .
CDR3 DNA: TGTGCCTGGACTAGTGTGGGCGAGCAGTACTTC
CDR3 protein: CAWTSVGEQYF

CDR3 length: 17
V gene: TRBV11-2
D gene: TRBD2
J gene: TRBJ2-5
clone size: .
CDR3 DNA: TGTGCCAGCAGCATCAGGACGACTAGCGGGGGCCGAGAGACCCAGTACTTC
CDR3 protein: CASSIRTTSGGRETQYF

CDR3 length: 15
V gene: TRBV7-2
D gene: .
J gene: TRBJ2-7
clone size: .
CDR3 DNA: TGTGCCAGCAGCTTAGGGGGGGGCCGGACCTACGAGCAGTACTTC
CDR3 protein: CASSLGGGRTYEQYF

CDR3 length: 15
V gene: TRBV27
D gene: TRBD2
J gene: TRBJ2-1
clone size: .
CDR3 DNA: TGTGCCAGCACCCCGGATCTTGGACTAGCAAGAAAGCAGTTCTTC
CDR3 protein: CASTPDLGLARKQFF

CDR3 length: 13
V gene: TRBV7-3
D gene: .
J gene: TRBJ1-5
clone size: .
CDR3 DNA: TGTGCCAGCAGCCCTGACTACAATCAGCCCCAGCATTTT
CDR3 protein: CASSPDYNQPQHF

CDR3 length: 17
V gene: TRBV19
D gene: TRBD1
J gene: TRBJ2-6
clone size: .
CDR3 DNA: TGTGCCAGTAGTAAGGGACAGTGGATTACTGGGGCCAACGTCCTGACTTTC
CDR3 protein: CASSKGQWITGANVLTF

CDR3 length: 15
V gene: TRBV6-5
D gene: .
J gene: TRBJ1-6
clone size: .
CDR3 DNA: TGTGCCAGCAGTTACTCGGCAGAGCCGAATTCACCCCTCCACTTT
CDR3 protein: CASSYSAEPNSPLHF

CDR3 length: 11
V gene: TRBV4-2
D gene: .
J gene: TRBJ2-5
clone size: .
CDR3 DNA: TGTGCCAGCAGCCATCAAGAGACCCAGTACTTC
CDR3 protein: CASSHQETQYF

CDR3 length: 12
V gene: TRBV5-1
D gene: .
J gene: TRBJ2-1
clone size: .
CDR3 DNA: TGCGCCAGCAGCGTAGAGGTTAATGAGCAGTTCTTC
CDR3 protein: CASSVEVNEQFF

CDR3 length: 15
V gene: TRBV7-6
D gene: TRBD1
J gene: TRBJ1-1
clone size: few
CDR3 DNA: TGTGCCAGCAGCGCAAGACAGGGGCGGAACACTGAAGCTTTCTTT
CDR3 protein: CASSARQGRNTEAFF

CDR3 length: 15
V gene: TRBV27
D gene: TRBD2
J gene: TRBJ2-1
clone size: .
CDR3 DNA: TGTGCCAGCAGTCCCTTTAGCGGGAGGAACAATGAGCAGTTCTTC
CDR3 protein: CASSPFSGRNNEQFF

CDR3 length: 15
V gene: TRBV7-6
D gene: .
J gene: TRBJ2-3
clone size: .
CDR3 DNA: TGTGCCAGCAGCTTTTCCCGGACAGTGGGAGATACGCAGTATTTT
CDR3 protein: CASSFSRTVGDTQYF

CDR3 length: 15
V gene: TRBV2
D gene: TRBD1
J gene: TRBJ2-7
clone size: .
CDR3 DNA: TGTGCCAGCGTAAGACAGGGGGGGTTCTCCTACGAGCAGTACTTC
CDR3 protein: CASVRQGGFSYEQYF

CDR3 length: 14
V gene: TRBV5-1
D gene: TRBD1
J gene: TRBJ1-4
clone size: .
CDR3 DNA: TGCGCCAGCAGCGGACAGGGGTTGCGGGAAAAACTGTTTTTT
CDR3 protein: CASSGQGLREKLFF